What follows are 6 T cell receptor beta chains derived from one specimen sequenced in a study of blood T cell repertoires in COVID-19. Assay: immunoSEQ multiplex PCR; the TCRdb copy retains only in-frame clones and omits some. The repertoire consists of roughly 150,000 clones, with 80% to 90% occurring once and the leading ten covering approximately 2.6%. The sample was peripheral blood. These receptors came from a woman of 80 years or more with COVID-19, enrolled during active disease.

The V gene is TRBV18, the J gene TRBJ1-2; 7 bases are a match to TRBD1. V trimming: 3 bases; J trimming: 1 base; junction bases outside the gene matches: 8. The CDR3 runs 16 residues. CDR1 KGHSH and CDR2 LQKENI come from the germline V gene. CDR3 coding DNA: TGTGCCAGCTCACCCTTACCGGGACAGCTTAACTATGGCTACACCTTC. Translated: CASSPLPGQLNYGYTF.

This chain connects TRBV27 to TRBJ2-7; weak D call: TRBD2 (6 bases). CDR3 length equals 15 residues. Germline lookup yields CDR1 MNHEY and CDR2 SMNVEV (reference sequence). Trimming stripped 3 bases from V and 2 bases from J, with 14 bases between. The CDR3 DNA sequence: TGTGCCAGCAGTTTCGTCGGGAGTTTCACCTACGAGCAGTACTTC. Translating gives CASSFVGSFTYEQYF.

J is TRBJ2-2 and V is TRBV27, with D tentatively TRBD2 (5 bases). V was shortened by 0 bases and J by 3 bases, with 8 bases between the two germline ends. This CDR3 has 15 residues. Germline lookup yields CDR1 MNHEY and CDR2 SMNVEV (reference sequence). In DNA, the CDR3 is TGTGCCAGCAGTTTATCATGGACTCACACCGGGGAGCTGTTTTTT. Its protein is CASSLSWTHTGELFF.

The V gene is TRBV20-1, the J gene TRBJ2-3, with D tentatively TRBD1 (6 bases). Trimming left V 3 bases short and J 6 bases short, with 28 bases between. There are 18 residues in the CDR3. The germline V gene has CDR1 DFQATT and CDR2 SNEGSKA (reference sequence). CDR3 in amino acids: CSASPLTGQWTLWDTQYF. The CDR3 DNA reads TGCAGTGCTAGTCCCCTCACAGGACAGTGGACTCTCTGGGATACGCAGTATTTT.

V usage is TRBV7-3 and J usage is TRBJ2-7; 14 nucleotides match TRBD2. Germline V lookup: CDR1 SGHTA, CDR2 FQGTGA. J gave up 3 bases and V 4 bases, and 8 bases lay outside the gene matches. This CDR3 contains 17 residues. CDR3 sequence reads: CASSSTGLAGDRYEQYF. CDR3 nucleotides: TGTGCCAGCAGCTCCACGGGACTAGCGGGAGATCGCTACGAGCAGTACTTC.

The rearrangement links TRBV15 to TRBJ2-1; 9 bases agree with TRBD1. V shed 2 bases and J 6 bases; nucleotides not matched to a gene: 8. Germline CDR1 LNHNV, CDR2 YYDKDF (reference sequence). CDR3 length: 16 residues. The CDR3 sequence is CATSRTGTGHPNEQFF. CDR3 DNA: TGTGCCACCAGCAGAACCGGGACAGGGCACCCCAATGAGCAGTTCTTC.